The 31 T cell receptor beta chains below were found in one sample sequenced in a study of cytomegalovirus exposure and HLA in healthy donors (dated by TCRdb to about 2017). The library was prepared using the immunoSEQ multiplex PCR assay. The multiplex PCR relied on a mix of 60 forward primers for TCR Vbeta segments and 13 reverse primers for TCR Jbeta segments. TCRdb holds this immuneACCESS table with in-frame rearrangements only. Some clones are missing; in checked studies, unresolved V genes explain under half, and the rest has no known cause. This sample has over 150,000 clones in its table, and around 81% of those were observed once. About 2% of the sample is held by the ten biggest clonotypes. Material: PBMCs. The receptors shown here come from a woman aged 25 to 45 in good health and CMV-seronegative.

The J gene is TRBJ2-7, the V gene TRBV27; D perhaps matches TRBD2 (7 bases). Germline-derived CDR1 and CDR2 are MNHEY and SMNVEV (reference sequence). The CDR3 consists of 15 residues. V lost 3 bases, J lost 3 bases, and 15 bases lay in between. The CDR3 loop reads CASSFSGQGYYEQYF. The CDR3 coding sequence is TGTGCCAGCAGTTTTAGCGGGCAGGGGTACTACGAGCAGTACTTC.

This chain connects TRBV4-3 to TRBJ1-6; D is undetermined. The CDR3 has 17 amino acids. The V and J ends lost 0 bases and 2 bases respectively, with 11 bases between them. CDR1 is LGHNA, CDR2 YSLEER, per germline. The DNA of the CDR3 is TGCGCCAGCAGCCAAGAAAGCGGCAGCACCTATAATTCACCCCTCCACTTT. Amino acids: CASSQESGSTYNSPLHF.

The chain carries TRBV6-1 and TRBJ1-2, with D tentatively TRBD1 (5 bases). V lost 2 bases and J lost 4, with 17 bases in between. Germline values: CDR1 MNHNS, CDR2 SASEGT. This CDR3 has 16 residues. Here the CDR3 reads CASSESVGGGGYGYTF. The CDR3 DNA reads TGTGCCAGCAGTGAATCCGTCGGGGGGGGTGGCTATGGCTACACCTTC.

The V gene is TRBV7-2, the J gene TRBJ2-3; possibly TRBD1 for D (5 bases). This CDR3 has 14 amino acids. V was trimmed by 2 bases and J by 0 bases, leaving 6 bases between them. The V gene's germline CDR1 is SGHTA and CDR2 FQGNSA. CDR3 bases: TGTGCCAGCAGCTTACAGGGAAGCACAGATACGCAGTATTTT. It translates to CASSLQGSTDTQYF. Using reference TRBV7-2 and TRBJ2-3 for the parts outside the CDR3, the full variable domain is GAGVSQSPSNKVTEKGKDVELRCDPISGHTALYWYRQSLGQGLEFLIYFQGNSAPDKSGLPSDRFSAERTGGSVSTLTIQRTQQEDSAVYLCASSLQGSTDTQYFGPGTRLTVL.

The gene calls are TRBV28 and TRBJ2-7, with 10 positions matching TRBD2. The J segment lost 3 bases and the V segment lost 5 bases, leaving 1 base of the junction unmatched. Germline CDR1 is MDHEN and CDR2 is SYDVKM. The CDR3 has 13 residues. The CDR3 DNA is TGTGCCAGCAGTAGACTAGCGGGCTACGAGCAGTACTTC. This codes for CASSRLAGYEQYF.

This clone turned up a few times. This rearrangement joins TRBV5-1 to TRBJ2-7; TRBD1 is a possible D gene (5 bases). Germline CDR1 SGHRS, CDR2 YFSETQ. This CDR3 spans 12 amino acids. Trimming removed 0 bases from V and 6 bases from J, with 7 bases in between. The CDR3 spells CASSLAGLEQYF. The CDR3 DNA follows: TGCGCCAGCAGCTTGGCAGGGCTCGAGCAGTACTTC.

The J gene is TRBJ2-1, the V gene TRBV15; 13 nucleotides match TRBD2. Trimming at V came to 3 bases and at J to 0 bases, leaving 8 bases not matched to a gene. This CDR3 spans 19 amino acids. The germline CDR1 and CDR2 sequences are LNHNV and YYDKDF (reference sequence). In nucleotides, the CDR3 is TGTGCCACCAGCAGGCAACTAGCGGGGGGGCCGAGCTCCTACAATGAGCAGTTCTTC. As protein: CATSRQLAGGPSSYNEQFF.

The genes are TRBV6-4 and TRBJ2-1, with TRBD2 matching over 10 bases. CDR3 length equals 15 residues. V gave up 7 bases and J gave up 9 bases; unmatched junction bases: 12. Germline V gene sequence: CDR1 MRHNA, CDR2 SNTAGT. The CDR3 DNA reads as TGTGCCAGCAATGCTAGCGGGAGTTGTTATAGTGAGCAGTTCTTC. Protein sequence: CASNASGSCYSEQFF.

This rearrangement joins TRBV21-1 to TRBJ2-7; TRBD1 was called by the table and not checked on the DNA. TRBV21-1 counts as a pseudogene. The length of the CDR3 is 14 residues. The CDR3 spells CASSKGQVPYEQYF. The DNA of the CDR3 is TGTGCCAGCAGCAAAGGACAGGTCCCCTACGAGCAGTACTTC.

V is TRBV19 and J is TRBJ2-1, with 7 bases aligning to TRBD2. The germline V gene has CDR1 LNHDA and CDR2 SQIVND (reference sequence). Germline trimming cut 7 bases from V and 7 bases from J; bases unmatched to any gene: 7. The CDR3 is 13 residues long. CDR3 sequence: CASNAGAQNEQFF. CDR3 sequence (DNA): TGTGCCAGTAATGCGGGAGCCCAGAATGAGCAGTTCTTC. The whole variable domain, filled in from reference TRBV19 and TRBJ2-1, reads DGGITQSPKYLFRKEGQNVTLSCEQNLNHDAMYWYRQDPGQGLRLIYYSQIVNDFQKGDIAEGYSVSREKKESFPLTVTSAQKNPTAFYLCASNAGAQNEQFFGPGTRLTVL.

The chain employs TRBV7-6 and TRBJ1-5, with TRBD1 matching 9 bases. J gave up 4 bases and V 4 bases, and 2 bases lay outside the gene matches. Germline V CDR1 and CDR2: SGHVS, FNYEAQ. The CDR3 sequence is 14 residues long. The CDR3 sequence: CASSSTGGNQPQHF. As DNA, the CDR3 is TGTGCCAGCAGCTCGACAGGGGGGAATCAGCCCCAGCATTTT.

The gene calls are TRBV4-1 and TRBJ1-5; D is undetermined. This CDR3 region has 15 residues. Germline CDR1 reads MGHRA; CDR2 reads YSYEKL. The V and J ends lost 0 bases and 4 bases respectively, with 10 bases between them. This CDR3 reads CASSQDLRDNQPQHF. Written as DNA, the CDR3 is TGCGCCAGCAGCCAAGATTTGCGGGATAATCAGCCCCAGCATTTT.

The rearrangement links TRBV10-3 to TRBJ2-7; 11 bases agree with TRBD2. The CDR3 runs 17 residues. V trimming: 6 bases; J trimming: 2 bases; junction bases outside the gene matches: 12. Germline CDR1 ENHRY, CDR2 SYGVKD. The CDR3 sequence: CAISKTLETSGTYEQYF. Written as DNA, the CDR3 is TGTGCCATCAGCAAGACACTTGAGACTAGCGGGACCTACGAGCAGTACTTC.

The V gene is TRBV7-8, the J gene TRBJ1-2; D ambiguous. The germline V and J ends were trimmed by 5 bases and 3 bases, with 13 bases remaining between them. CDR1 is SGHVS, CDR2 FQNEAQ, per germline. The length of the CDR3 is 14 residues. DNA for the CDR3: TGTGCCAGCAGCCCCTCAAACGGGTACTATGGCTACACCTTC. This codes for CASSPSNGYYGYTF.

The chain links TRBV14 to TRBJ2-7, with D maybe TRBD1 (5 bases). In germline, CDR1 is SGHDN, CDR2 FVKESK. This CDR3 has 16 residues. V was clipped by 0 bases and J by 5 bases, with 17 bases between them. The CDR3 sequence: CASSQDFLGPIDEQYF. The DNA of the CDR3 is TGTGCCAGCAGCCAAGATTTCTTGGGGCCGATAGACGAGCAGTACTTC.

In its sample, this clone was seen once. The chain employs TRBV19 and TRBJ2-5; a weak D match, TRBD2 (5 bases). Germline V lookup: CDR1 LNHDA, CDR2 SQIVND (reference sequence). V lost 5 bases and J 1 base, leaving 14 bases between the germline ends. This CDR3 is built from 15 residues. This CDR3 is CASSLLRASQETQYF. CDR3 sequence (DNA): TGTGCCAGTAGTTTGTTGCGGGCGTCCCAAGAGACCCAGTACTTC. Variable domain in full (rest from reference TRBV19 and TRBJ2-5): DGGITQSPKYLFRKEGQNVTLSCEQNLNHDAMYWYRQDPGQGLRLIYYSQIVNDFQKGDIAEGYSVSREKKESFPLTVTSAQKNPTAFYLCASSLLRASQETQYFGPGTRLLVL.

The chain joins TRBV18 to TRBJ1-4, with 7 bases that match TRBD1. This CDR3 contains 16 residues. Germline V CDR1 and CDR2: KGHSH, LQKENI. V was pared by 5 bases and J by 0 bases, with 6 bases of the junction left unmatched. This chain's CDR3 is CASSDGQGATNEKLFF. The CDR3 DNA sequence: TGTGCCAGCTCAGACGGGCAGGGGGCAACTAATGAAAAACTGTTTTTT.

The V and J genes are TRBV4-3 and TRBJ1-1; D may be TRBD1 (5 bases). CDR1 and CDR2 (germline): LGHNA, YSLEER. V lost 3 bases and J 3 bases, leaving 14 bases between the germline ends. This CDR3 comprises 15 residues. The CDR3 sequence is CASSQQPDSYTEAFF. CDR3 nucleotide sequence: TGCGCCAGCAGCCAGCAGCCCGACAGCTACACTGAAGCTTTCTTT.

The genes are TRBV29-1 and TRBJ2-5, with 11 nucleotides matching TRBD2. V trimming: 4 bases; J trimming: 3 bases; junction bases outside the gene matches: 16. The CDR3 extends over 18 amino acids. CDR1 and CDR2 from the germline V gene are SQVTM and ANQGSEA. In nucleotides, the CDR3 is TGCAGCGTTGTGCAAGGGAAGGTTCTAGCGGGAGGTAAAGAGACCCAGTACTTC. Amino acids: CSVVQGKVLAGGKETQYF.

The chain uses TRBV10-2 and TRBJ1-3, with D possibly matching TRBD1 (6 bases). The CDR3 is 14 residues long. Trimming removed 5 bases at V and 4 bases at J, with 12 bases between. The germline CDR1 and CDR2 sequences are WSHSY and SAAADI. This chain's CDR3 is CASSRWTAGNTIYF. DNA of the CDR3: TGCGCCAGCAGTCGTTGGACAGCCGGAAACACCATATATTTT.

The chain has TRBV2 and TRBJ2-1; D is possibly TRBD2 (6 bases). The CDR3 length is 13 residues. Germline V gene sequence: CDR1 SNHLY, CDR2 FYNNEI. The germline V and J ends were trimmed by 4 bases and 4 bases, with 8 bases remaining between them. In nucleotides, the CDR3 is TGTGCCAGCAGTGCGGCGGGGTACAATGAGCAGTTCTTC. Protein sequence: CASSAAGYNEQFF.

The count of this clone is one. This chain connects TRBV28 to TRBJ2-5; D is uncertain. The end of the DNA is better explained by TRBJ2-7, so the J call may be wrong. Germline CDR1 reads MDHEN; CDR2 reads SYDVKM. The length of the CDR3 is 14 residues. The DNA for the CDR3 is TGTGCCAGCAGTTTTTTTCGCGGTTCCTACGAGCAGTACTTC. Its translation is CASSFFRGSYEQYF.

V is TRBV27 and J is TRBJ2-5; weak D call: TRBD1 (6 bases). The DNA end is more similar to TRBJ2-7, so the J call may be wrong. This CDR3 has 13 residues. Germline CDR1 MNHEY, CDR2 SMNVEV (reference sequence). CDR3 loop: CASSTQQGYEQYF. The CDR3 bases are TGTGCCAGCAGTACACAACAGGGCTACGAGCAGTACTTC.

This rearrangement joins TRBV4-2 to TRBJ1-2; the D is unclear. The CDR3 spans 16 residues. The V gene lost 0 bases and the J gene lost 5 bases, with 16 bases spanning the gap. The germline gives CDR1 LGHNA, CDR2 YNFKEQ. CDR3 bases: TGTGCCAGCAGCCAAGAAGTCTTCTCAGTACAGTATGGCTACACCTTC. This encodes CASSQEVFSVQYGYTF.

This clone appeared a few times. The V gene is TRBV28, the J gene TRBJ1-1; D is unclear. Germline CDR1 is MDHEN and CDR2 is SYDVKM. V was trimmed by 2 bases and J by 1 base, leaving 5 bases between them. CDR3 length equals 13 residues. The DNA of the CDR3 is TGTGCCAGCAGTTTAGGCTCGAACACTGAAGCTTTCTTT. Its translation: CASSLGSNTEAFF.

The chain uses TRBV7-2 and TRBJ1-1, with D possibly TRBD1 on 6 matching bases. The CDR3 sequence is 14 residues long. Looked up from germline, CDR1 is SGHTA and CDR2 is FQGNSA. With 1 base removed from V and 5 bases from J, the gap between germline ends came to 11 bases. The CDR3 spells CASSLVQGGTEAFF. CDR3 nucleotides: TGTGCCAGCAGCTTAGTACAGGGTGGGACTGAAGCTTTCTTT.

V and J are TRBV4-3 and TRBJ2-3, with D possibly TRBD2 on 5 matching bases. Germline loops: CDR1 LGHNA, CDR2 YSLEER. Deletions cut 0 bases from V and 4 bases from J, with 14 bases between. The CDR3 covers 16 residues. As DNA, the CDR3 is TGCGCCAGCAGCCAAGATGTCGAGGTCGGGGCAGATACGCAGTATTTT. Protein product: CASSQDVEVGADTQYF.

The V call is TRBV6-1, the J call TRBJ2-4, with a tentative D call TRBD1 (5 bases). V was pared by 3 bases and J by 7 bases, with 13 bases between. CDR3 length: 14 amino acids. Germline V gene data show CDR1 as MNHNS and CDR2 as SASEGT. The CDR3 coding sequence is TGTGCCAGCAGTGATTCAGGGATGGAGAACATTCAGTACTTC. Translated: CASSDSGMENIQYF.

This CDR3 is CASSQRQGISGNTIYF. The CDR3 nucleotides are TGCGCCAGCAGCCAACGGCAGGGTATCTCTGGAAACACCATATATTTT. This chain uses TRBV4-1 with TRBJ1-3, with D perhaps matching TRBD1 (5 bases). V lost 2 bases to trimming and J lost 0 bases, with 11 bases between them. In germline, CDR1 is MGHRA, CDR2 YSYEKL. This CDR3 contains 16 residues.

V usage is TRBV11-2 and J usage is TRBJ2-6; TRBD2 might be the D (6 bases). The CDR3 consists of 17 residues. Trimming removed 5 bases from V and 2 bases from J, with 16 bases in between. From germline, CDR1 is SGHAT and CDR2 FQNNGV. The CDR3 is CASSPGLHPAGANVLTF. The DNA for the CDR3 is TGTGCCAGCAGCCCGGGACTGCACCCGGCTGGGGCCAACGTCCTGACTTTC.

The rearrangement links TRBV28 to TRBJ2-5, with 8 bases identical to TRBD1. The CDR3 length is 16 residues. Trimming removed 5 bases from V and 2 bases from J; junction bases left unmatched: 10. The germline V gene encodes CDR1 MDHEN and CDR2 SYDVKM. In nucleotides, the CDR3 is TGTGCCAGCAGTGCTCGGACAGGGCGATTGCAAGAGACCCAGTACTTC. Amino acid sequence: CASSARTGRLQETQYF.